The 14 T cell receptor beta chains below come from one sample, sequenced in a study of shared clonotypes between healthy human individuals. The assay was immunoSEQ multiplex PCR, and TCRdb's table has in-frame clones only and misses some. The data hold over a million clones, with around 78% observed a single time. The sequencing sample was made of memory CD4+ T cells from PBMCs. The subset was: CD45RA-negative fraction. Source of these receptors: a man aged 18 to 29 in good health. Some clones in this sample may be carry-over from other donors' samples.

This sequence joins TRBV5-1 and TRBJ1-1, with D tentatively TRBD1 (5 bases). The CDR3 has 13 residues. The germline V gene encodes CDR1 SGHRS and CDR2 YFSETQ. V dropped 7 bases and J dropped 5 bases, with 15 bases sitting between them. The CDR3: CASAYPGGTEAFF. The CDR3, as DNA: TGCGCCAGCGCCTATCCTGGGGGGACTGAAGCTTTCTTT.

V gene TRBV14 combines with J gene TRBJ2-1; 7 nucleotides agree with TRBD2. Germline V gene sequence: CDR1 SGHDN, CDR2 FVKESK. Trimming at V came to 8 bases and at J to 6 bases, leaving 10 bases not matched to a gene. The CDR3 contains 14 residues. The CDR3 is CASCLLGGSNEQFF. Here the CDR3 DNA reads TGTGCCAGCTGCCTTTTAGGCGGGAGCAATGAGCAGTTCTTC.

V is TRBV25-1 and J is TRBJ1-2; D may be TRBD1 (6 bases). Germline-derived CDR1 and CDR2 are MGHDK and SYGVNS. The CDR3 loop spans 16 amino acids. V gave up 1 base and J gave up 2 bases, with 14 bases separating them. The chain's CDR3 is CASSESGAGANYGYTF. CDR3 nucleotide sequence: TGTGCCAGCAGTGAATCGGGGGCAGGGGCAAACTATGGCTACACCTTC.

The chain couples TRBV11-2 to TRBJ2-6; D unresolved. Trimming took off 5 bases at V and 2 bases at J, with 13 bases between the two ends. The CDR3 sequence is 16 residues long. Germline CDR1 reads SGHAT; CDR2 reads FQNNGV. The CDR3 loop reads CASSPARGAGANVLTF. In DNA, the CDR3 is TGTGCCAGCAGCCCAGCTCGTGGGGCTGGGGCCAACGTCCTGACTTTC.

V and J are TRBV18 and TRBJ2-4, with D possibly matching TRBD2 (5 bases). CDR3 length equals 14 residues. With 3 bases removed from V and 8 bases from J, the gap between germline ends came to 14 bases. Looked up from germline, CDR1 is KGHSH and CDR2 is LQKENI. The CDR3 DNA reads TGTGCCAGCTCACCGGGTAGTCCGGAGGACATTCAGTACTTC. This encodes CASSPGSPEDIQYF.

The rearrangement joins TRBV2 to TRBJ1-1, with a possible D match to TRBD1 (5 bases). The length of the CDR3 is 13 residues. CDR1 and CDR2 from the germline V gene are SNHLY and FYNNEI. V dropped 6 bases and J dropped 7 bases, with 15 bases sitting between them. The CDR3 reads CASRTEARNEAFF. CDR3 sequence (DNA): TGTGCCAGCAGGACAGAAGCCCGGAATGAAGCTTTCTTT.

This clone was detected a few times. The chain employs TRBV19 and TRBJ1-2; 11 bases map to TRBD1. Germline V gene lookup returns CDR1 LNHDA and CDR2 SQIVND (reference sequence). This CDR3 has 16 amino acids. V shed 4 bases, J shed 8 bases, and the junction held 12 bases outside the gene matches. The CDR3 DNA reads as TGTGCCAGTAGTACAGGGACAGGGGGGGTTGTCGGAGGCTACACCTTC. Protein: CASSTGTGGVVGGYTF.

V gene TRBV9 combines with J gene TRBJ1-3; D gene ambiguous. Trimming stripped 1 base from V and 0 bases from J, with 5 bases between. This CDR3 spans 14 amino acids. Germline V gives CDR1 SGDLS, CDR2 YYNGEE. DNA of the CDR3: TGTGCCAGCAGCGTACAGTCCTCTGGAAACACCATATATTTT. It is translated as CASSVQSSGNTIYF.

The chain combines TRBV6-1 with TRBJ2-6; D is perhaps TRBD1 or TRBD2 (5 bases each). Looked up from germline, CDR1 is MNHNS and CDR2 is SASEGT. The CDR3 runs to 15 residues. V was clipped by 9 bases and J by 0 bases, with 12 bases between them. In nucleotides, the CDR3 is TGTGCCAGTTCCCGGGACCTCTCTGGGGCCAACGTCCTGACTTTC. It is translated as CASSRDLSGANVLTF.

V is TRBV7-9 and J is TRBJ2-5; 7 nucleotides line up with TRBD1. The germline gives CDR1 SEHNR, CDR2 FQNEAQ (reference sequence). The ends lost 4 bases at V and 5 bases at J; junction bases unmatched: 13. This CDR3 comprises 16 residues. CDR3 region: CASSSHSTGISETQYF. CDR3 bases: TGTGCCAGCAGCTCTCATTCGACAGGGATAAGCGAGACCCAGTACTTC.

The chain carries TRBV5-1 and TRBJ1-2; TRBD1 matches at 7 bases. The length of the CDR3 is 14 residues. J gave up 4 bases and V 0 bases, and 3 bases lay outside the gene matches. From germline, CDR1 is SGHRS and CDR2 YFSETQ. The CDR3 spells CASSLVQGGYGYTF. The CDR3 region has the DNA TGCGCCAGCAGCTTGGTGCAGGGGGGCTATGGCTACACCTTC.

The J gene is TRBJ2-7, the V gene TRBV11-2, with D possibly being TRBD1 (7 bases). This CDR3 contains 14 residues. With 3 bases removed from V and 3 bases from J, the gap between germline ends came to 12 bases. Germline V gene sequence: CDR1 SGHAT, CDR2 FQNNGV. The CDR3, as DNA: TGTGCCAGCAGCTTCAGGAGGGGGCTCTACGAGCAGTACTTC. Translating it yields CASSFRRGLYEQYF.

The chain has TRBV5-4 and TRBJ2-3, with 7 nucleotides matching TRBD2. J gave up 2 bases and V 4 bases, and 7 bases lay outside the gene matches. This CDR3 has 15 amino acids. Germline CDR1 SGHNT, CDR2 YYREEE (reference sequence). The CDR3 nucleotides are TGTGCCAGCAGCCCCCGGACTAGGATCACAGATACGCAGTATTTT. Its translation is CASSPRTRITDTQYF. Together with reference TRBV5-4 and TRBJ2-3, the CDR3 gives the full variable domain: ETGVTQSPTHLIKTRGQQVTLRCSSQSGHNTVSWYQQALGQGPQFIFQYYREEENGRGNFPPRFSGLQFPNYSSELNVNALELDDSALYLCASSPRTRITDTQYFGPGTRLTVL.

The V call is TRBV5-1, the J call TRBJ2-5; no reliable D call. The germline V gene encodes CDR1 SGHRS and CDR2 YFSETQ. This CDR3 comprises 13 residues. Deletions cut 0 bases from V and 7 bases from J, with 10 bases between. CDR3 nucleotides: TGCGCCAGCAGCTTGGTAGGTTACGGGACCCAGTACTTC. It yields the protein CASSLVGYGTQYF.